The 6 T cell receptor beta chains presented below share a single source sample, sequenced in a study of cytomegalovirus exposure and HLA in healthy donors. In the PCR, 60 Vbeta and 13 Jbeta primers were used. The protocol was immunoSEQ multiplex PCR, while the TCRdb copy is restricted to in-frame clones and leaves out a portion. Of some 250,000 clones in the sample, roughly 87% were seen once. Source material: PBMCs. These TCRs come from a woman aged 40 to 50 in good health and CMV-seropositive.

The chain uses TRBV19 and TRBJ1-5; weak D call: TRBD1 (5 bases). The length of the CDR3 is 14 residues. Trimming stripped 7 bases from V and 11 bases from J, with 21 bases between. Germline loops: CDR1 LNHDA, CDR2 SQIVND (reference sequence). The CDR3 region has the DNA TGTGCCAGTAATTCCTTGGGGGGGGTTAGGGCCCAGCATTTT. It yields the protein CASNSLGGVRAQHF.

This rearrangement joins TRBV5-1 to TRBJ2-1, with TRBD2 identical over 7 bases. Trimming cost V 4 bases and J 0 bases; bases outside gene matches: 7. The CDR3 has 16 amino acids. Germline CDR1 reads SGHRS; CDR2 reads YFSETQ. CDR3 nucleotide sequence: TGCGCCAGCAGCCTACCCACTAGCGTCTCCTACAATGAGCAGTTCTTC. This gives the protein CASSLPTSVSYNEQFF.

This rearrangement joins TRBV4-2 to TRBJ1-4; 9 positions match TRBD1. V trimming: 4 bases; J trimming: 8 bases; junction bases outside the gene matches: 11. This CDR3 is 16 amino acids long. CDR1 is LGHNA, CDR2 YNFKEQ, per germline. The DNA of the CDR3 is TGTGCCAGCAGCCGCACCACCGGGACAGGGAGGGAAAAACTGTTTTTT. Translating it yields CASSRTTGTGREKLFF.

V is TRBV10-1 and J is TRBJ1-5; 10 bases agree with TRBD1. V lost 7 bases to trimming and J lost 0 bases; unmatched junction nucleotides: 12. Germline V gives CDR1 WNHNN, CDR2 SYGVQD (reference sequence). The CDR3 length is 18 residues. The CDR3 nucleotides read TGCGCCAGCACTGGGAGGACAGGGGGACAATATAGCAATCAGCCCCAGCATTTT. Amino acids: CASTGRTGGQYSNQPQHF.

The CDR3 spells CASSSRLAALDTQYF. The CDR3 DNA follows: TGTGCCAGCAGCTCACGACTAGCGGCCCTAGATACGCAGTATTTT. The genes are TRBV9 and TRBJ2-3, with 9 bases aligning to TRBD2. Germline V lookup: CDR1 SGDLS, CDR2 YYNGEE. With V trimmed by 4 bases and J by 5 bases, 8 bases remained unmatched. The CDR3 sequence is 15 residues long.

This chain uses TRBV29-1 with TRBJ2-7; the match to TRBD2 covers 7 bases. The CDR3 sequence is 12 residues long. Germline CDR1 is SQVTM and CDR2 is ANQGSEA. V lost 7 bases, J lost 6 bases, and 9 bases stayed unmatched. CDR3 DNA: TGCAGCGCCCAGCGCGCGGGAGCCGAGCAGTACTTC. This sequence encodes CSAQRAGAEQYF.